What follows are 10 T cell receptor beta chains derived from one specimen sequenced in a study of blood T cell repertoires in COVID-19 (dated by TCRdb to about 2020). Library generation was performed with the immunoSEQ multiplex PCR assay. Not all clones reach the TCRdb copy of this immuneACCESS table, which keeps in-frame sequences only. Checked studies attribute under half of the gap to unresolved V genes and leave the rest unexplained. This sample lists about 370,000 clones; roughly nine tenths were detected once. Around 1% of the sample belongs to the ten largest clones. Specimen: PBMCs or T cells enriched from blood (not recorded which). The origin of the receptors is a man between 18 and 29 years old who had recovered from COVID-19.

The V and J genes are TRBV23-1 and TRBJ2-5, with 7 bases lining up with TRBD1. TRBV23-1 counts as an open reading frame of uncertain function. The CDR3 totals 12 residues. Trimming took 9 bases from V and 7 from J; bases not matched to a gene: 8. CDR3 protein: CASPNRGVTQYF. For the CDR3, the DNA is TGCGCCAGTCCTAACAGGGGAGTGACCCAGTACTTC.

The chain carries TRBV5-1 and TRBJ2-1; 7 nucleotides line up with TRBD2. Germline CDR1 and CDR2: SGHRS and YFSETQ. The V and J ends lost 4 bases and 10 bases, in that order; junction bases with no gene match: 5. CDR3 length equals 12 residues. For the CDR3, the DNA is TGCGCCAGCAGCCTGCGACTAGCCGAGCAGTTCTTC. Amino acids: CASSLRLAEQFF.

The chain is built from TRBV30 and TRBJ1-1; a weak D match, TRBD1 (5 bases). The ends were cut back, 2 bases at V and 5 bases at J, with 15 bases in the middle. In germline, CDR1 is GTSNPN, CDR2 SVGIG (reference sequence). The CDR3 loop spans 14 amino acids. This CDR3 is CAWSRLGGLTEAFF. The CDR3 DNA reads TGTGCCTGGAGTAGGCTGGGGGGACTAACTGAAGCTTTCTTT.

The chain uses TRBV7-6 and TRBJ2-3; TRBD2 matches 9 bases. Germline V gives CDR1 SGHVS, CDR2 FNYEAQ. This CDR3 is built from 15 residues. V was pared by 11 bases and J by 1 base, with 10 bases of the junction left unmatched. The CDR3, as DNA: TGTGCCGGCTACGTAGCGGGGGACGGCACAGATACGCAGTATTTT. This translates into CAGYVAGDGTDTQYF. Full variable domain (rest looked up from reference TRBV7-6 and TRBJ2-3): GAGVSQSPRYKVTKRGQDVALRCDPISGHVSLYWYRQALGQGPEFLTYFNYEAQQDKSGLPNDRFSAERPEGSISTLTIQRTEQRDSAMYRCAGYVAGDGTDTQYFGPGTRLTVL.

This chain joins TRBV29-1 and TRBJ2-3; TRBD1 matches 8 bases. V gave up 6 bases and J gave up 4 bases; unmatched junction bases: 6. This CDR3 contains 13 residues. From germline, CDR1 is SQVTM and CDR2 ANQGSEA. Here the CDR3 DNA reads TGCAGCGTAGGACAGGGAATGTCAGATACGCAGTATTTT. Translating gives CSVGQGMSDTQYF.

This chain joins TRBV7-2 and TRBJ1-1; D gene unclear. Trimming stripped 4 bases from V and 4 bases from J, with 10 bases between. Germline CDR1 reads SGHTA; CDR2 reads FQGNSA. The CDR3 sequence is 13 residues long. The CDR3 DNA reads TGTGCCAGCAGCTCACGGGAAGTCACTGAAGCTTTCTTT. Translated, it gives CASSSREVTEAFF.

This clone was recorded once. The chain uses TRBV20-1 and TRBJ1-2, with a tentative D call TRBD1 (5 bases). CDR1 is DFQATT, CDR2 SNEGSKA, per germline (reference sequence). The CDR3 sequence is 12 residues long. V lost 3 bases to trimming and J lost 6 bases, with 11 bases between them. The CDR3 region is CSASGQGHGYTF. The CDR3 DNA reads as TGCAGTGCTAGTGGTCAGGGCCATGGCTACACCTTC.

V usage is TRBV28 and J usage is TRBJ2-5, with 12 bases lining up with TRBD1. The germline V gene has CDR1 MDHEN and CDR2 SYDVKM. Trimming cost V 6 bases and J 5 bases; bases outside gene matches: 7. The CDR3 has 15 residues. The chain's CDR3 is CASRSGTGGLETQYF. DNA of the CDR3: TGTGCCAGCAGGTCCGGGACAGGGGGCTTGGAGACCCAGTACTTC.

The gene calls are TRBV27 and TRBJ2-1, with TRBD2 matching 9 bases. The CDR3 extends over 16 amino acids. CDR1 and CDR2 from the germline V gene are MNHEY and SMNVEV (reference sequence). Trimming took 5 bases from V and 4 from J; bases not matched to a gene: 9. The CDR3 DNA is TGTGCCAGCAGTCCGAAGACTAGCGGACCTTACAATGAGCAGTTCTTC. This sequence encodes CASSPKTSGPYNEQFF.

This sequence joins TRBV27 and TRBJ2-7; D might be TRBD2 (5 bases). The CDR3 length is 14 residues. Germline-derived CDR1 and CDR2 are MNHEY and SMNVEV (reference sequence). V lost 2 bases, J lost 2 bases, and 10 bases lay in between. CDR3 sequence reads: CASSLGLIAYEQYF. CDR3 coding DNA: TGTGCCAGCAGTTTAGGACTGATCGCCTACGAGCAGTACTTC.